A selection of T cell receptor beta chains follows, all from one sample in a study of identifying expanded T cells in peripheral blood. Profiled with immunoSEQ multiplex PCR; TCRdb holds only in-frame clones, not every one. This repertoire shows tens of thousands of clones, roughly 81% found once; its top ten account for just under 4.5%. Sequencing input: blood. The receptors derive from a person aged 18-70 years in good health. The CDR3 runs from the conserved cysteine through the conserved F or W. D genes are given only for firm matches. Where a row states a size, it is once, few, many or the class of an expanded clone; other rows omit it.

d_call	clone_size	v_call	j_call	cdr3_nt	cdr3_aa
NA	NA	TRBV9	TRBJ2-5	TGTGCCAGCAGCGTAGAAGGTCAGGTGAGGGAGACCCAGTACTTC	CASSVEGQVRETQYF
NA	once	TRBV15	TRBJ1-4	TGTGCCACCAGCAGAGGTCGGATTAATGAAAAACTGTTTTTT	CATSRGRINEKLFF
TRBD1	NA	TRBV7-7	TRBJ2-7	TGTGCCAGCAGCTTTGGGACAGGGGGTTCCTACGAGCAGTACTTC	CASSFGTGGSYEQYF
NA	NA	TRBV21-1	TRBJ2-7	TGTGCCAGCAGCAAAGCGCCGAGAACCTCCTACGAGCAGTACTTC	CASSKAPRTSYEQYF
NA	once	TRBV7-2	TRBJ1-2	TGTGCCAGCAGCTTATTCGGATCCGGGGAGGATGGCTACACCTTC	CASSLFGSGEDGYTF
TRBD1	NA	TRBV7-9	TRBJ1-2	TGTGCCAGCAGCTTGGGGACAGGGTCTCGCTACACCTTC	CASSLGTGSRYTF
NA	few	TRBV30	TRBJ1-1	TGTGCCTGGAGTGCGACCGTAGAAGCTTTCTTT	CAWSATVEAFF
TRBD2	NA	TRBV18	TRBJ2-3	TGTGCCAGCTCACCGCGGGAGTCCCCAGATACGCAGTATTTT	CASSPRESPDTQYF
NA	NA	TRBV7-9	TRBJ1-6	TGTGCCAGCAGCTTAGCGGAACGGAGCTCCTATAATTCACCCCTCCACTTT	CASSLAERSSYNSPLHF
NA	NA	TRBV27	TRBJ1-5	TGTGCCAGCGGTTCGGGAGGGAGCAATCAGCCCCAGCATTTT	CASGSGGSNQPQHF
NA	NA	TRBV7-9	TRBJ1-1	TGTGCCAGCAGTCCCCAAGATTGGCTTGATAACACTGAAGCTTTCTTT	CASSPQDWLDNTEAFF
TRBD2	NA	TRBV4-3	TRBJ2-1	TGCGCCAGCAGCCAAGTACTGATGGGTACGGGGGGGCAGTTCTTC	CASSQVLMGTGGQFF
NA	NA	TRBV19	TRBJ1-5	TGTGCCAGTACTCAAAGCAATCAGCCCCAGCATTTT	CASTQSNQPQHF
NA	NA	TRBV7-9	TRBJ1-4	TGTGCCAGCAGCTATGGTCGCGAAGGGGCCCCAACTAATGAAAAACTGTTTTTT	CASSYGREGAPTNEKLFF
NA	NA	TRBV7-2	TRBJ2-3	TGTGCCAGCAGCTTTCTCCAGGGAAGACAAGATACGCAGTATTTT	CASSFLQGRQDTQYF
NA	once	TRBV19	TRBJ2-3	TGTGCCAGTAAGGACAGATCCACAGATACGCAGTATTTT	CASKDRSTDTQYF
NA	NA	TRBV28	TRBJ2-7	TGTGCCAGCAGTAGCGGGGACAAAGCCTACGAGCAGTACTTC	CASSSGDKAYEQYF
NA	NA	TRBV7-8	TRBJ2-7	TGTGCCAGCAGCTTAGCGGCCGGGGGCGCATCCTACGAGCAGTACTTC	CASSLAAGGASYEQYF
TRBD1	NA	TRBV2	TRBJ1-2	TGTGCCAGCAGTGGGACAGGGGGTAGAGGTGGCTACACCTTC	CASSGTGGRGGYTF
TRBD1	few	TRBV4-1	TRBJ1-2	TGCGCCAGCAGCCGGGGGGGACAGGTTGGCTATGGCTACACCTTC	CASSRGGQVGYGYTF
NA	NA	TRBV5-1	TRBJ2-5	TGCGCCAGCAAGTACGAGGAGACCCAGTACTTC	CASKYEETQYF
TRBD1	NA	TRBV18	TRBJ2-5	TGTGCCAGCACGGGGACAGAACAAGAGACCCAGTACTTC	CASTGTEQETQYF
NA	NA	TRBV7-9	TRBJ1-3	TGTGCCAGCAGCTTGGACCCCGACCTGACCCGAAACACCATATATTTT	CASSLDPDLTRNTIYF
TRBD2	NA	TRBV19	TRBJ2-1	TGTGCCAGTAGGAACAAGACTAGCGGGGGTAATGAGCAGTTCTTC	CASRNKTSGGNEQFF
NA	NA	TRBV6-5	TRBJ1-5	TGTGCCAGCAGTTACGGGGGAGCAGGCAATCAGCCCCAGCATTTT	CASSYGGAGNQPQHF
NA	NA	TRBV10-2	TRBJ1-1	TGCGCCAGCAGTGTCTCCATGAACACTGAAGCTTTCTTT	CASSVSMNTEAFF
NA	few	TRBV5-6	TRBJ2-1	TGTGCCAGCAGCTTGGAGGGGGTTTTCTCCTACAATGAGCAGTTCTTC	CASSLEGVFSYNEQFF
NA	NA	TRBV7-2	TRBJ1-6	TGTGCCAGCAGCCACGGGACAAATAATTCACCCCTCCACTTT	CASSHGTNNSPLHF
NA	NA	TRBV4-3	TRBJ1-4	TGCGCCAGCAGCCAAGGGAATGGTGGGGTCGCCTCTAATGAAAAACTGTTTTTT	CASSQGNGGVASNEKLFF
TRBD1	NA	TRBV5-1	TRBJ2-7	TGCGCCAGCAGCCAACAGGGGTCCCCCTACGAGCAGTACTTC	CASSQQGSPYEQYF
NA	NA	TRBV6-1	TRBJ2-5	TGTGCCACCCTAAACGACAGACTACAAGAGACCCAGTACTTC	CATLNDRLQETQYF
TRBD1	NA	TRBV10-2	TRBJ2-1	TGCGCCAGCCGTTCCGGGACAGGGGGATACAATGAGCAGTTCTTC	CASRSGTGGYNEQFF
TRBD1	NA	TRBV7-7	TRBJ2-7	TGTGCCAGCAGCCCCGGGACAGCTCTTTCCTACGAGCAGTACTTC	CASSPGTALSYEQYF
NA	few	TRBV2	TRBJ1-6	TGTGCCAGCAGGAATACCGGGTTACAAAATTCACCCCTCCACTTT	CASRNTGLQNSPLHF
NA	few	TRBV6-1	TRBJ1-1	TGTGCCAGCAGGGTAACAGGGTACACTGAAGCTTTCTTT	CASRVTGYTEAFF
NA	NA	TRBV14	TRBJ2-7	TGTGCCAGCAGCCAATCGGCCTACAGGGATATCTACGAGCAGTACTTC	CASSQSAYRDIYEQYF
TRBD1	NA	TRBV7-9	TRBJ1-1	TGTGCCAGCAGCTGGATCTTTGAGGGGGCGAACACTGAAGCTTTCTTT	CASSWIFEGANTEAFF
NA	NA	TRBV6-6	TRBJ1-1	TGTGCCAGCAGGCCTCAGTGGTTCACTGAAGCTTTCTTT	CASRPQWFTEAFF
NA	NA	TRBV6-5	TRBJ2-7	TGTGCCAGCAGTCCATTAGGGGCGTCCTACGAGCAGTACTTC	CASSPLGASYEQYF
NA	NA	TRBV7-2	TRBJ1-1	TGTGCCAGCAGCTTTACCCCAGGGAACACTGAAGCTTTCTTT	CASSFTPGNTEAFF
NA	NA	TRBV6-4	TRBJ2-1	TGTGCCAGCAGTGACTCCCGAGGCTACAATGAGCAGTTCTTC	CASSDSRGYNEQFF
NA	few	TRBV11-3	TRBJ1-1	TGTGCCAGCAGCCCCTCGGGGGAAGGGAACACTGAAGCTTTCTTT	CASSPSGEGNTEAFF
NA	NA	TRBV29-1	TRBJ1-2	TGCAGCGTTGCCGGGACTCCCTCGGGCAACTATGGCTACACCTTC	CSVAGTPSGNYGYTF
TRBD1	few	TRBV5-1	TRBJ1-6	TGCGCCAGCAGCCCCACGGACAGGGACGCTTCACCCCTCCACTTT	CASSPTDRDASPLHF
TRBD1	NA	TRBV5-1	TRBJ1-2	TGCGCCAGCAGCTTGGGACAGGGATTTCGCCTGGGAGGCTACACCTTC	CASSLGQGFRLGGYTF
NA	NA	TRBV27	TRBJ1-4	TGTGCCAGCAGCCCAATCCCACTCGGACGGGGTGAAAAACTGTTTTTT	CASSPIPLGRGEKLFF
NA	once	TRBV7-9	TRBJ2-5	TGTGCCAGCAGCATCCTTCCGGGACGGCTAGAGACCCAGTACTTC	CASSILPGRLETQYF
TRBD1	NA	TRBV7-6	TRBJ2-1	TGTGCCAGCAGACCCTCAAGTGGACAGGGACTCTCCTACAATGAGCAGTTCTTC	CASRPSSGQGLSYNEQFF
TRBD1	NA	TRBV30	TRBJ1-2	TGTGCTCGGACAGGGAAGACCTTCTATGGCTACACCTTC	CARTGKTFYGYTF